The clone carrying this T cell receptor beta chain was counted a single time. Random hexamers were used to reverse transcribe roughly 0.45 to 1 ug of RNA. With immunoSEQ multiplex PCR, TCR beta CDR3 was amplified across 54 Vbeta and 13 Jbeta. In TCRdb, the immunoSEQ multiplex PCR reads were re-called with MiXCR into one record per CDR3 protein. The repertoire includes about 150,000 distinct CDR3 sequences, 90% to 95% of them detected once, and around 0.079% sits in the top ten. The data were taken from a study of CD8 T cells in Susac syndrome. Sequencing of TCR beta was carried out in blood CD8+ and CD4+ T cells. CDR3 length: 13 amino acids. CDR1 is LGHDT and CDR2 is YNNKEL in the germline V gene (reference sequence). V dropped 2 bases and J dropped 9; count of bases not matched to a gene: 2.

The sequenced sample consisted of CD4+ T cells from PBMCs. The genes are TRBV3-1 and TRBJ2-1, with 9 bases that match TRBD2. The TCR originated in a human donor in good health. CDR3 protein: CASSQTSGLEQFF. CDR3 coding DNA: TGTGCCAGCAGCCAAACTAGCGGGCTTGAGCAGTTCTTC.